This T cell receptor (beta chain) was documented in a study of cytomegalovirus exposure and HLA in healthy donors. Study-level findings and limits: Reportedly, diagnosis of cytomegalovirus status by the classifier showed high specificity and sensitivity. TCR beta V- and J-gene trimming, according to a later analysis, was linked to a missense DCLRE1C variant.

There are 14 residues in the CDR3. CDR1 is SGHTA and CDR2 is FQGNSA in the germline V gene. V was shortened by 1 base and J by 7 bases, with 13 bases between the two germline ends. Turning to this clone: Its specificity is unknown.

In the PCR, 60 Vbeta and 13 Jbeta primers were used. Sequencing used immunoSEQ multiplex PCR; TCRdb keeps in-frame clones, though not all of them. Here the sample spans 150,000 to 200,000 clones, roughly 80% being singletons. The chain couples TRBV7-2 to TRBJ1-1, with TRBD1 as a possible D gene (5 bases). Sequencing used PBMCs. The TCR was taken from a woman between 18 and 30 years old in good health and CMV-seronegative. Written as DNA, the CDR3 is TGTGCCAGCAGCTTAGGATTGGCGGGGGGTGAAGCTTTCTTT. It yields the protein CASSLGLAGGEAFF.